This TCR beta chain derives from a study of T cells in narcolepsy. Overall study: Patients with NT1 or NT2 and healthy control donors were enrolled. Broader study findings: Reportedly, autoreactive clonotypes were serially detected in patients' blood but not controls'. No autoreactive T cell clone sequences appeared in some memory CD4+ repertoires. Comparing one patient's CSF and blood CD4+ clonotypes highlighted HCRT- and TRIB2-specific autoreactive clonotypes.

CDR1 and CDR2 from the germline V gene are GTSNPN and SVGIG (reference sequence). The CDR3 is 12 residues long. The ends were cut back, 1 base at V and 2 bases at J, with 5 bases in the middle. Using immunoSEQ multiplex PCR, the repertoire was profiled, and TCRdb retains in-frame clones only, with some absent. The table records tens of thousands of clones, roughly 88% of them present only once. With respect to this clone: Its antigen is still unknown.

The chain is built from TRBV30 and TRBJ1-2; no firm D call. The TCR sequence derives from a human donor with narcolepsy. Sequencing was done on a sample of CD45RA- memory CD4+ T cells from PBMCs. DNA of the CDR3: TGTGCCTGGAGTGAACAGAACTATGGCTACACCTTC. Translation gives CAWSEQNYGYTF.